The source of this T cell receptor (beta chain) is a study of spatial heterogeneity in lung cancer. The sample's time point: sample taken at primary tumor resection. Sequencing was performed on whole RNA extracted from tumor and nontumor lung tissue, or from frozen PBMC, and the material was left unsorted. The CDR3 sequence is 15 residues long. Per the germline V gene, CDR1 is MNHNY and CDR2 is SVGAGI (reference sequence). The V end lost 4 bases, the J end lost 1 base, and 13 bases lay between the germline ends. In TCRdb, the 5' RACE reads were re-called with MiXCR into one record per CDR3 protein. The data contain more than 85,000 distinct CDR3 sequences, roughly 9.5% of them singletons.

This specimen consisted of PBMCs, obtained at surgery. The origin of this receptor is a male donor with early-stage non-small cell lung cancer. The chain uses TRBV6-6 and TRBJ1-1; tentative D call: TRBD1 (5 bases). The CDR3: CASSSRGGENTEAFF. The CDR3 DNA is TGTGCCAGCAGTTCTAGAGGAGGGGAGAACACTGAAGCTTTCTTT.